The sequence of this TCR beta chain was determined in a study of blood T cell repertoires in COVID-19. TCRdb's table, derived via immunoSEQ multiplex PCR, lists solely in-frame clones and lacks some. The table has 45,000 to 55,000 clones, 80% to 90% seen once. There are 15 residues in the CDR3. Germline CDR1 and CDR2: SGHRS and YFSETQ. J was trimmed by 7 bases and V by 3 bases; bases with no gene match: 7. This chain links TRBV5-1 with TRBJ2-2; the match to TRBD1 covers 9 bases. The sample consisted of peripheral blood. The source is a human donor in a cohort sampled during active COVID-19. The CDR3 protein is CASSSRDRDIGELFF. As DNA, the CDR3 is TGCGCCAGCAGCTCCCGGGACAGGGATATCGGGGAGCTGTTTTTT.